The present T cell receptor beta chain was sequenced within a study of blood T cell repertoires in COVID-19. CDR3 length equals 15 residues. V was shortened by 2 bases and J by 1 base, with 9 bases between the two germline ends. The V gene's germline CDR1 is MNHEY and CDR2 SVGEGT. In the original workflow: Using reference gene primer amplification, nucleated cell counts were estimated. Produced via immunoSEQ multiplex PCR; TCRdb's table is partial and in-frame only. The DNA was the basis for D and trimming; V, J and clone size are from that table. The sample lists more than 95,000 clones; about 70% were seen once.

This sequence joins TRBV6-2 or TRBV6-3 and TRBJ2-1, with a possible D match to TRBD2 (6 bases). Sequencing was done on a sample of peripheral blood. This receptor was obtained from a woman in her 70s with acute or convalescent COVID-19. The CDR3 coding sequence is TGTGCCAGCAGTTACCTTGGGGGGTCCTACAATGAGCAGTTCTTC. It is translated as CASSYLGGSYNEQFF.